This entry features one T cell receptor (beta chain) sequence. The target antigen is unknown. The sample comes from a study of CD8+ T cells in alopecia areata. Study-wide background: The SALT score measured affected scalp surface percentage in treated patients. Study-wide points: Tofacitinib yielded significantly lower scalp clonality and fewer expanded CD8+ clones among the top 100. Many expanded lesional clones remained in scalp and blood on tofacitinib.

It was cDNA, reverse transcribed from extracted RNA, that served as the sequencing template. The repertoire was sequenced with immunoSEQ multiplex PCR; TCRdb's copy has only in-frame clones and lacks some. The table includes 35,000 to 50,000 clones, 65% detected once. Stated treatment: oral pan-JAK inhibitor, 5-10 mg twice daily. Researchers picked out CD4+ and CD8+ T cells from PBMCs by sorting. Between the trimmed V and J ends, which lost 0 bases and 5 bases, there was a span of 7 bases. Germline CDR1 and CDR2: LNHNV and YYDKDF (reference sequence). There are 13 residues in the CDR3. This TCR came from a human donor with alopecia areata. The source material was CD8+ T cells sorted from blood, sampled at week 4, from a patient treated with tofacitinib. The V gene is TRBV15, the J gene TRBJ2-5; no clear D. CDR3 in DNA: TGTGCCACCAGCAGAGAAATGGAGGAGACCCAGTACTTC. Protein: CATSREMEETQYF.